The 9 T cell receptor beta chains reported below all come from one sample, sequenced in a study of T cell responses to AZD1222 COVID-19 vaccine (dated by TCRdb to 2020 to 2022). Library preparation was by the immunoSEQ multiplex PCR assay. TCRdb took this table from immuneACCESS and kept in-frame rearrangements with V and J called. Such tables lack part of the clones; where checked against another copy, unresolved V genes explain under half of the gap, and the rest is unexplained. The sample table records roughly 100,000 clones; approximately 93% of these occur just once. 5% of the sample rests with the top ten. The sample's time point label is to be understood as: baseline before first vaccination. Here the sequenced sample was peripheral blood, taken on day 0 of AZD1222 vaccination. These receptors were taken from an adult in good health.

The chain employs TRBV15 and TRBJ2-5; a weak D match, TRBD2 (5 bases). Deletions cut 7 bases from V and 5 bases from J, with 20 bases between. Germline V gene sequence: CDR1 LNHNV, CDR2 YYDKDF (reference sequence). This CDR3 region has 15 residues. CDR3 region: CATTHGRGARETQYF. The CDR3 region has the DNA TGTGCCACCACCCACGGTCGGGGAGCGAGGGAGACCCAGTACTTC. Looking up the rest from reference TRBV15 and TRBJ2-5 gives the full variable domain: DAMVIQNPRYQVTQFGKPVTLSCSQTLNHNVMYWYQQKSSQAPKLLFHYYDKDFNNEADTPDNFQSRRPNTSFCFLDIRSPGLGDTAMYLCATTHGRGARETQYFGPGTRLLVL.

The CDR3 bases are TGCGCCAGCAGCTTGGGAAGCGGCCAGCCCCAGCATTTT. It yields the protein CASSLGSGQPQHF. V gene TRBV5-1 combines with J gene TRBJ1-5; no clear D gene. Trimming shortened V by 0 bases and J by 7 bases, and 8 bases separated the two germline ends. Germline CDR1 reads SGHRS; CDR2 reads YFSETQ. This CDR3 contains 13 residues. Full variable domain (missing parts from reference TRBV5-1 and TRBJ1-5): KAGVTQTPRYLIKTRGQQVTLSCSPISGHRSVSWYQQTPGQGLQFLFEYFSETQRNKGNFPGRFSGRQFSNSRSEMNVSTLELGDSALYLCASSLGSGQPQHFGDGTRLSIL.

The rearrangement uses TRBV27 and TRBJ2-7; D gene unclear. This CDR3 spans 13 amino acids. Per germline, CDR1 MNHEY and CDR2 SMNVEV (reference sequence). V lost 5 bases and J 6 bases, leaving 14 bases between the germline ends. CDR3 DNA sequence: TGTGCCAGCAGTCAGTTTGGGAAAACCGAGCAGTACTTC. It specifies CASSQFGKTEQYF.

J is TRBJ1-6 and V is TRBV27, with TRBD1 matching 7 bases. With 6 bases clipped from V and 6 bases from J, the junction kept 14 bases outside the gene matches. Looked up from germline, CDR1 is MNHEY and CDR2 is SMNVEV (reference sequence). The CDR3 spans 17 residues. The CDR3 region has the DNA TGTGCCAGCAGACCTACGCGACGACAGGGAGGTAATTCACCCCTCCACTTT. Translated, it gives CASRPTRRQGGNSPLHF.

This clone has just one count. This chain connects TRBV28 to TRBJ1-1; no firm D call. Trimming cost V 6 bases and J 1 base, with 6 bases left between them. CDR3 length: 12 residues. Per the germline V gene, CDR1 is MDHEN and CDR2 is SYDVKM. CDR3 bases: TGTGCCAGCAGGATCGGGAACACTGAAGCTTTCTTT. This translates into CASRIGNTEAFF.

The chain uses TRBV5-1 and TRBJ2-7; 9 bases fit TRBD1. With 0 bases clipped from V and 4 bases from J, the junction kept 2 bases outside the gene matches. The CDR3 runs 14 residues. Per germline, CDR1 SGHRS and CDR2 YFSETQ. This CDR3 is CASSLDRGRYEQYF. The CDR3, as DNA: TGCGCCAGCAGCTTGGACAGGGGGCGATACGAGCAGTACTTC.

The rearrangement links TRBV5-6 to TRBJ1-5; D not resolved. Trimming removed 4 bases from V and 4 bases from J, with 9 bases in between. Germline lookup yields CDR1 SGHDT and CDR2 YYEEEE. CDR3 length equals 13 residues. This chain's CDR3 is CASSPVYNQPQHF. The CDR3 DNA sequence: TGTGCCAGCAGCCCGGTGTATAATCAGCCCCAGCATTTT.

This clone came up once. CDR3 in DNA: TGTGCCAGCAGCCTCAATCCCTCGAACACCGGGGAGCTGTTTTTT. Translating it yields CASSLNPSNTGELFF. V gene TRBV5-5 combines with J gene TRBJ2-2; unclear D gene. The V gene lost 4 bases and the J gene lost 0 bases, with 10 bases spanning the gap. The V gene's germline CDR1 is SGHKS and CDR2 YYEKEE (reference sequence). This CDR3 contains 15 residues. The full variable domain, in which reference TRBV5-5 and TRBJ2-2 provide the parts outside the CDR3, is DAGVTQSPTHLIKTRGQQVTLRCSPISGHKSVSWYQQVLGQGPQFIFQYYEKEERGRGNFPDRFSARQFPNYSSELNVNALLLGDSALYLCASSLNPSNTGELFFGEGSRLTVL.

This chain links TRBV5-6 with TRBJ2-3; D is unresolved. Germline V CDR1 and CDR2: SGHDT, YYEEEE. Trimming cost V 4 bases and J 3 bases, with 3 bases left between them. The CDR3 is 11 amino acids. CDR3: CASSQTDTQYF. CDR3 nucleotides: TGTGCCAGCAGCCAAACAGATACGCAGTATTTT.